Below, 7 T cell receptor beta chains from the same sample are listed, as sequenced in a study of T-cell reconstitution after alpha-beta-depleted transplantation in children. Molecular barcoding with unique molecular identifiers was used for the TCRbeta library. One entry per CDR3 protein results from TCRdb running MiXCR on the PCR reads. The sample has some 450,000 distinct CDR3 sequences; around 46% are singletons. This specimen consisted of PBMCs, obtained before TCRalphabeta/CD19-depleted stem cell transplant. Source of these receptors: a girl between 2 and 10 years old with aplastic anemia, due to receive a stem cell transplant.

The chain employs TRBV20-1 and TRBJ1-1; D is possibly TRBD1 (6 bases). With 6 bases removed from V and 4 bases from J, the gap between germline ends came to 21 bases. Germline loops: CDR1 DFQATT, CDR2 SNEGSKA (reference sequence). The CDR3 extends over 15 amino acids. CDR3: CSANSGGPIGTEAFF. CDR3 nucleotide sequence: TGCAGTGCGAATAGCGGGGGGCCCATAGGCACTGAAGCTTTCTTT.

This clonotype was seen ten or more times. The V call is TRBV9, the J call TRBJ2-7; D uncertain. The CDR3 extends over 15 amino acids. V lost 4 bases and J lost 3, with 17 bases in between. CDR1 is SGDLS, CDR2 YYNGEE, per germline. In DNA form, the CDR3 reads TGTGCCAGCAGCCCGATGGCCCCAAATTACTACGAGCAGTACTTC. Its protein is CASSPMAPNYYEQYF. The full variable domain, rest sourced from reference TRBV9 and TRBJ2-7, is DSGVTQTPKHLITATGQRVTLRCSPRSGDLSVYWYQQSLDQGLQFLIQYYNGEERAKGNILERFSAQQFPDLHSELNLSSLELGDSALYFCASSPMAPNYYEQYFGPGTRLTVT.

CDR3 sequence: CSAGDTWDGTQYF. The CDR3, as DNA: TGCAGCGCCGGGGACACCTGGGACGGGACCCAGTACTTC. The chain recombines TRBV29-1 with TRBJ2-5, with D perhaps TRBD1 (6 bases). The CDR3 consists of 13 residues. CDR1 is SQVTM, CDR2 ANQGSEA, per germline. V gave up 7 bases and J gave up 7 bases, with 19 bases separating them.

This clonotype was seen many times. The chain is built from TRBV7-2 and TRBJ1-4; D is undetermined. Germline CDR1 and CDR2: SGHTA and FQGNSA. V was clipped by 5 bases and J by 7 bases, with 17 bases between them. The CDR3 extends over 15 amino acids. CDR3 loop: CASSPPAGLGEKLFF. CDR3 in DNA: TGTGCCAGCAGCCCCCCAGCCGGCCTCGGTGAAAAACTGTTTTTT.

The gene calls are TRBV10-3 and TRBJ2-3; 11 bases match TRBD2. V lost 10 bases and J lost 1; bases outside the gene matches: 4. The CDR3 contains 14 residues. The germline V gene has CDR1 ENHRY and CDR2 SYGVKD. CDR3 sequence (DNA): TGTGCCACGTCTAGCGGGGGGCGCACAGATACGCAGTATTTT. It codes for CATSSGGRTDTQYF.

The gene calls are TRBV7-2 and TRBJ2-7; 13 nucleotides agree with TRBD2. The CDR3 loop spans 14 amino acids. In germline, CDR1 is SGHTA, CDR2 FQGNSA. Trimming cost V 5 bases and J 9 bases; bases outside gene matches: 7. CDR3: CASSLGLAGVGQYF. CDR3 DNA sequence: TGTGCCAGCAGCCTAGGACTAGCGGGAGTGGGGCAGTACTTC.

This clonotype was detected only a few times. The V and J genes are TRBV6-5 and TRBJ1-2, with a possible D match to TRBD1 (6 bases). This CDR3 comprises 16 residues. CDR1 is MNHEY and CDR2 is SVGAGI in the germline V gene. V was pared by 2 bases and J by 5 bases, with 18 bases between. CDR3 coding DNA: TGTGCCAGCAGTTACCGCCTGGACAGTTGGGGATATGGCTACACCTTC. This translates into CASSYRLDSWGYGYTF.